This paragraph reports one T cell receptor (beta chain). V lost 4 bases, J lost 0 bases, and 23 bases lay in between. CDR3 length: 20 amino acids. Germline CDR1 and CDR2: SGHTS and YDEGEE. Researchers ran the PCR with 60 Vbeta and 13 Jbeta primers. Profiling relied on immunoSEQ multiplex PCR, and the TCRdb table lists in-frame clones only, not all of them. The table lists under 150,000 clones, about four fifths of them singletons. The data stem from a study of cytomegalovirus exposure and HLA in healthy donors. V gene TRBV5-8 combines with J gene TRBJ2-6; a possible D gene is TRBD1 (5 bases). The sequenced material came from PBMCs. The receptor was derived from a woman between 40 and 55 years old in good health and CMV-seronegative. CDR3 nucleotide sequence: TGTGCCAGCAGCGACCGGGTCCCTAAATTAGGGGCCTCTGGGGCCAACGTCCTGACTTTC. Protein product: CASSDRVPKLGASGANVLTF.